This T cell receptor (beta chain) was identified in a study of T cells in Graves' hyperthyroidism and ophthalmopathy. This clonotype was counted ten times or more. Amplified regions were TCR beta CDR3 sequences from RNA transcripts. The HTBI primer set served for first-round RT-PCR of the TCR CDR3. Via MiXCR, TCRdb re-called the multiplex PCR reads, giving one row per CDR3 protein. The data contain roughly 500,000 distinct CDR3 sequences, 15% to 20% of them singletons. The CDR3 spans 14 residues. With 6 bases clipped from V and 5 bases from J, the junction kept 2 bases outside the gene matches. Uncontrolled infection, other autoimmune disease, pregnancy or lactation barred patients from enrollment.

The V gene is TRBV12-3 or TRBV12-4, the J gene TRBJ2-3, with 13 bases aligning to TRBD2. Specimen: blood. This sequence was found in a woman between 25 and 40 years old with Graves' ophthalmopathy. The CDR3 is CASRGLAGIDTQYF. CDR3 nucleotides: TGTGCCAGCAGGGGACTAGCGGGAATAGATACGCAGTATTTT.